This entry is about one TCR beta chain. In its sample, this clonotype was seen a few times. The specificity of this receptor is unknown. No much larger clonotype is one base removed from it; base qualities were not supplied. This sample is part of a study of T-cell memory formation after mild COVID-19 (dated by TCRdb to about 2021). With respect to the entire study: TCR sequence clusters from the two donors were found to be largely donor specific. In a couple of donors, T-cell clones that expanded and contracted after mild COVID-19 were tracked by sequencing TCRalpha and TCRbeta repertoires over time. The cohort was made up of two young adult volunteers, one female and one male, who were previously healthy. The full study reports these points: Only two mild cases were covered in the study, and larger cohorts including severe cases with pre-infection samples were considered necessary. Contracting CD4+ clones appeared mostly in the CM and EM memory subsets, whereas CD8+ clones were enriched in EMRA. Clones that contracted from day 15 to 85 showed balanced CD4/CD8 phenotypes, whereas a second wave of clones that expanded from day 15 to 37 leaned towards CD4+. Some responding clones were detected in pre-infection memory, which suggested that pre-existing cross-reactive memory T cells had joined the SARS-CoV-2 response. Whether the second-wave clones peaking on day 37 were SARS-CoV-2 specific was not confirmed.

Ficoll-Paque density gradient centrifugation was used to isolate PBMCs. Trimming at the junction amounts to 8 bases on V and 6 bases on J, and the germline ends lie 19 bases apart. The CDR3 goes from the cysteine to the phenylalanine over 15 residues. Only the CDR3 region is kept as DNA, spanning 45 bases read in frame from base 1. Reads for this sample came from an Illumina NovaSeq 6000. TCRalpha and TCRbeta cDNA libraries were built by 5'RACE with constant-segment primers, adding sample barcodes and unique molecular identifiers. Trizol reagent was used to extract RNA from every sample. Libraries were amplified in two PCR steps, with a second sample barcode and Illumina TruSeq adapters added in the second step. Sequencing of the libraries was done on an Illumina NovaSeq, producing 2 x 150 bp paired-end reads. The study's processing was this. Demultiplexing of reads and collapsing into UMI-guided consensus sequences were performed with migec v1.2.7. Using mixcr v2.1.11, UMI consensuses were aligned to TRA and TRB V and J templates and then assembled into clonotypes. A clonotype was counted as expanded or contracted only when both edgeR and NoisET called the clonotype significant, with the noise models trained on biological replicates. For edgeR calls, the thresholds were a false discovery rate-adjusted p below 0.01 and a log2 fold-change of 1. As an exploratory analysis of dynamics, PCA with hierarchical clustering was applied to max-normalized trajectories of the 1000 most abundant clonotypes. Separately sequenced CD4+ and CD8+ repertoires were used to assign a CD4 or CD8 phenotype to each responding clone. TCRdb reran the public reads through fastp at Q25 and MiXCR, keeping productive beta chains. Every CDR3 protein is listed once, alongside the most common genes and DNA of its rows. V and J calls and clone size were set by TCRdb, not the authors. Present in this sample are a few hundred thousand distinct CDR3 sequences, approximately 24% of which were seen just once. The ten largest make up about 10% of the sample.

The chain uses TRBV12-3 or TRBV12-4 and TRBJ2-2, with the D gene call left open. This sequence was found in an adult woman who had mild COVID-19 (a few samples of this study predate the infection). The sample titles of this study are shuffled in the database, so cell type and time point are left out; the donor was told from shared clones. Sequenced material: PBMCs or a T cell subset sorted from them (not recorded which). The DNA sequence is given as TGTGCCAGCTCCCTTAGGGTACCTTCACCCGGGGAGCTGTTTTTT. The resulting protein is CASSLRVPSPGELFF.